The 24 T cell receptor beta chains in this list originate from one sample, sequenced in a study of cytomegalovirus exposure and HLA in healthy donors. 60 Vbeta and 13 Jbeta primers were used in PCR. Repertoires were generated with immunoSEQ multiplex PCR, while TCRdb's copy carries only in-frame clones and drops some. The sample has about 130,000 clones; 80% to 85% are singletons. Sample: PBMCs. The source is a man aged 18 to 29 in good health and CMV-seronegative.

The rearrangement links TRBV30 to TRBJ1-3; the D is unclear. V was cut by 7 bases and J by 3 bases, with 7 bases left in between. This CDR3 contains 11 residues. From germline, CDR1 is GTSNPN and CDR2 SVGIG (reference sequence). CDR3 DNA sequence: TGTGCCTTTCCGGGTGGAAACACCATATATTTT. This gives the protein CAFPGGNTIYF. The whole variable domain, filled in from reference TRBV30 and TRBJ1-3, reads SQTIHQWPATLVQPVGSPLSLECTVEGTSNPNLYWYRQAAGRGLQLLFYSVGIGQISSEVPQNLSASRPQDRQFILSSKKLLLSDSGFYLCAFPGGNTIYFGEGSWLTVV.

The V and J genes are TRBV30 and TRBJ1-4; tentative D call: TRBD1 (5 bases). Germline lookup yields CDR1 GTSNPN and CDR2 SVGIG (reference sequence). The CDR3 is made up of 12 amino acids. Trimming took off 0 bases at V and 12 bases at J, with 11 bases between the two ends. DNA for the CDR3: TGTGCCTGGAGTGTGACAGCCGAGGAACTGTTTTTT. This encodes CAWSVTAEELFF.

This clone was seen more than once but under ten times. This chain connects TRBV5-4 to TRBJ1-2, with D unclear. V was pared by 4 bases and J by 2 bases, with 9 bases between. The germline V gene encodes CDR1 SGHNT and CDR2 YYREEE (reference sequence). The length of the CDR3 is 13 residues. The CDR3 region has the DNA TGTGCCAGCAGCGAGCCCGGGAACTATGGCTACACCTTC. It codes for CASSEPGNYGYTF.

The CDR3 sequence: CASSRGAQTGNTIYF. In DNA form, the CDR3 reads TGTGCCAGCAGCCGGGGGGCGCAGACTGGAAACACCATATATTTT. The J gene is TRBJ1-3, the V gene TRBV9, with D tentatively TRBD1 (6 bases). Between the trimmed V and J ends, which lost 4 bases and 2 bases, there was a span of 13 bases. This CDR3 has 15 residues. Germline V gene data show CDR1 as SGDLS and CDR2 as YYNGEE.

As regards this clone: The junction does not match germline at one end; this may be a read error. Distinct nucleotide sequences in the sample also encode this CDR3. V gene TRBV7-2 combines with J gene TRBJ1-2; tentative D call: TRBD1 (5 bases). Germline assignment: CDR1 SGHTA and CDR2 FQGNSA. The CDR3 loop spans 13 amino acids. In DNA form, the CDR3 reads TGCGCCAGCAGCTTAGGGGCAGGCGATGGCTACACCTTC. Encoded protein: CASSLGAGDGYTF.

The CDR3 is CATRRDRVSGANVLTF. The CDR3 DNA reads as TGTGCCACCCGGCGGGACAGGGTATCCGGGGCCAACGTCCTGACTTTC. The chain couples TRBV15 to TRBJ2-6, with 9 bases lining up with TRBD1. The CDR3 is 16 residues long. The germline V gene has CDR1 LNHNV and CDR2 YYDKDF (reference sequence). J lost 4 bases, V lost 8 bases, and 9 bases had no gene match.

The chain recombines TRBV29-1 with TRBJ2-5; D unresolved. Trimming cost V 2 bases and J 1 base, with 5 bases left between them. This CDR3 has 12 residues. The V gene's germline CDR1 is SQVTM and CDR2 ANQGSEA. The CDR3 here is CSVEYSQETQYF. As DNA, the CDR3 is TGCAGCGTTGAATACAGCCAAGAGACCCAGTACTTC.

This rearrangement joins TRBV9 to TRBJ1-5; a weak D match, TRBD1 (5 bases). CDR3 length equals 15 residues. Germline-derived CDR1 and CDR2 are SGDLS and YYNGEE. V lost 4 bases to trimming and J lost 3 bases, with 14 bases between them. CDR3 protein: CASSPRGGVNQPQHF. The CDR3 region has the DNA TGTGCCAGCAGCCCGAGGGGAGGGGTCAATCAGCCCCAGCATTTT.

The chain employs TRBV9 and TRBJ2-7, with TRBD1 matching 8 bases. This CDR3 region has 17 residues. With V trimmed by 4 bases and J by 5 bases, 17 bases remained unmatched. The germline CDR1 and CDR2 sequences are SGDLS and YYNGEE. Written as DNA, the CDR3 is TGTGCCAGCAGCCCATCGGGGAGGACAGGGATAGGTCACGAGCAGTACTTC. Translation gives CASSPSGRTGIGHEQYF. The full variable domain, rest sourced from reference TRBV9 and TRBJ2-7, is DSGVTQTPKHLITATGQRVTLRCSPRSGDLSVYWYQQSLDQGLQFLIQYYNGEERAKGNILERFSAQQFPDLHSELNLSSLELGDSALYFCASSPSGRTGIGHEQYFGPGTRLTVT.

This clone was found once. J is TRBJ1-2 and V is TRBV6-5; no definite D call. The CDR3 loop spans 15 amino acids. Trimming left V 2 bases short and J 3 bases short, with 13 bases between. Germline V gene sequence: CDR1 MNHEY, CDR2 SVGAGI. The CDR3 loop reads CASSYGSHEDYGYTF. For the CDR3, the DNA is TGTGCCAGCAGTTACGGGTCCCACGAGGACTATGGCTACACCTTC.

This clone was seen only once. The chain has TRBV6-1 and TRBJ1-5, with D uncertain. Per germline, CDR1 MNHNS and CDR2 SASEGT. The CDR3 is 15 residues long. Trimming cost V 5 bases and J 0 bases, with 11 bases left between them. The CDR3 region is CASSSGLYSNQPQHF. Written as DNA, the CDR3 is TGTGCCAGCAGTAGCGGGTTATATAGCAATCAGCCCCAGCATTTT.

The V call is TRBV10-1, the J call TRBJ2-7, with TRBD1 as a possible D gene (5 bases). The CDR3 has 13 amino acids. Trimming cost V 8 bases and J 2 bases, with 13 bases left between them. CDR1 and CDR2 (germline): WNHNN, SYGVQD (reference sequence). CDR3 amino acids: CASSRALTYEQYF. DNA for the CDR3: TGCGCCAGCTCCAGGGCCCTCACCTACGAGCAGTACTTC.

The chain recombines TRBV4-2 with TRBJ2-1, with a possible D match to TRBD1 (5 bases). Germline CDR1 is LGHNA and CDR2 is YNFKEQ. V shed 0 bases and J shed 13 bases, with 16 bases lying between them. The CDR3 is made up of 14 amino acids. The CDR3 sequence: CASSQDGRGESQFF. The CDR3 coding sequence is TGTGCCAGCAGCCAAGATGGAAGGGGCGAGTCACAGTTCTTC.

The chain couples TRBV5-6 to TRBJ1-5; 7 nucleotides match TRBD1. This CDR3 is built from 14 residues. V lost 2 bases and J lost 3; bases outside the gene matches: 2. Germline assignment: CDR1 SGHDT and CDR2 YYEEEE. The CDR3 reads CASSLQGHNQPQHF. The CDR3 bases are TGTGCCAGCAGCTTACAGGGGCACAATCAGCCCCAGCATTTT.

The CDR3 sequence: CASSGAGEIYGYTF. The DNA of the CDR3 is TGTGCCAGCAGCGGCGCCGGGGAAATCTATGGCTACACCTTC. The chain couples TRBV11-2 to TRBJ1-2; the D is unclear. CDR3 length: 14 residues. Trimming took off 5 bases at V and 4 bases at J, with 14 bases between the two ends. Germline CDR1 SGHAT, CDR2 FQNNGV.

Written as DNA, the CDR3 is TGTGCCAGTCGGGACAGGATAAATGAAAAACTGTTTTTT. This translates into CASRDRINEKLFF. J is TRBJ1-4 and V is TRBV19, with 8 nucleotides matching TRBD1. The CDR3 length is 13 residues. V dropped 8 bases and J dropped 5; count of bases not matched to a gene: 4. The germline V gene encodes CDR1 LNHDA and CDR2 SQIVND (reference sequence).

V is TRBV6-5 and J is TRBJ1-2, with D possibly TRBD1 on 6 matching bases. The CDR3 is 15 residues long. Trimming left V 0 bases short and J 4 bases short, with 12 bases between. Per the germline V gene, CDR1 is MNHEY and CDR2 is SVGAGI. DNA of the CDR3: TGTGCCAGCAGTTACTCGATACTAGGGGGCTATGGCTACACCTTC. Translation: CASSYSILGGYGYTF.

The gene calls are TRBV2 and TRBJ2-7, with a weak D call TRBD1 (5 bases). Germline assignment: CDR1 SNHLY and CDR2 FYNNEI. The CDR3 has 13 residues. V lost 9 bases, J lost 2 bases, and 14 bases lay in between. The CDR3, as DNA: TGTGCCAGTTCGACAGATTCCACCTACGAGCAGTACTTC. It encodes CASSTDSTYEQYF.

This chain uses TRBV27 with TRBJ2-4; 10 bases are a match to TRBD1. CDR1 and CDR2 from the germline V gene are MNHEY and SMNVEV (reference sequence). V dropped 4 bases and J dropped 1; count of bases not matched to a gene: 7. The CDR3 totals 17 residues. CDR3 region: CASSSRTGGFAKNIQYF. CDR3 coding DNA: TGTGCCAGCAGTTCCCGGACAGGGGGTTTTGCCAAAAACATTCAGTACTTC.

CDR3: CASSLLPVNTEAFF. The CDR3 DNA reads TGTGCCAGCAGCCTCCTGCCGGTGAACACTGAAGCTTTCTTT. The chain employs TRBV7-2 and TRBJ1-1, with D unresolved. V lost 5 bases to trimming and J lost 0 bases, with 10 bases between them. From germline, CDR1 is SGHTA and CDR2 FQGNSA. The length of the CDR3 is 14 residues.

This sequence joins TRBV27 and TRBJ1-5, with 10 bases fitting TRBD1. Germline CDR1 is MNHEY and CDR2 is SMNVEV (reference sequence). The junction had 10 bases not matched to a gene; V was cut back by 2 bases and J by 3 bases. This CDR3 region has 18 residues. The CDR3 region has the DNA TGTGCCAGCAGTTTAGGGGCGGGGACAGGGGTCTACAATCAGCCCCAGCATTTT. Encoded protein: CASSLGAGTGVYNQPQHF.

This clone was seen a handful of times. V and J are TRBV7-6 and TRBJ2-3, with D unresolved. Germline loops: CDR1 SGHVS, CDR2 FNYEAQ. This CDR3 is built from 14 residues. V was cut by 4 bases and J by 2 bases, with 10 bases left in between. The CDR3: CASSSRLITDTQYF. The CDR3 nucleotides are TGTGCCAGCAGCTCCAGATTAATCACAGATACGCAGTATTTT.

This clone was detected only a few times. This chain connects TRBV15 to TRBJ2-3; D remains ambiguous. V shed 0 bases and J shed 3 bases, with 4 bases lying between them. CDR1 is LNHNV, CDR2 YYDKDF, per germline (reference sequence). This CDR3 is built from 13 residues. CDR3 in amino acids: CATSRDLTDTQYF. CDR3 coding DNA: TGTGCCACCAGCAGAGACCTTACAGATACGCAGTATTTT. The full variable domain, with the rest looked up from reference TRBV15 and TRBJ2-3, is DAMVIQNPRYQVTQFGKPVTLSCSQTLNHNVMYWYQQKSSQAPKLLFHYYDKDFNNEADTPDNFQSRRPNTSFCFLDIRSPGLGDTAMYLCATSRDLTDTQYFGPGTRLTVL.

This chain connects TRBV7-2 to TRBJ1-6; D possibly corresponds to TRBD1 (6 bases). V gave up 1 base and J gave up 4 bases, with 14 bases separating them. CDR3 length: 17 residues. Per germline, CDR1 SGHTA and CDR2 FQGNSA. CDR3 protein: CASSLGLGTPYNSPLHF. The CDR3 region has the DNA TGTGCCAGCAGCTTAGGCCTTGGGACACCGTATAATTCACCCCTCCACTTT. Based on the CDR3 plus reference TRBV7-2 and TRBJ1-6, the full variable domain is GAGVSQSPSNKVTEKGKDVELRCDPISGHTALYWYRQSLGQGLEFLIYFQGNSAPDKSGLPSDRFSAERTGGSVSTLTIQRTQQEDSAVYLCASSLGLGTPYNSPLHFGNGTRLTVT.